These T cell receptor beta chains were read from a single sample in a study of PD-L1 blockade in urothelial cancer. Sequencing used immunoSEQ multiplex PCR; TCRdb keeps in-frame clones, though not all of them. The profile shows approximately 110,000 clones, less than 95% of them singletons. This sample comprised PBMCs, obtained around atezolizumab (anti-PD-L1) treatment. Source of these receptors: a man between 60 and 70 years old with urothelial cancer. The CDR3 runs from the conserved cysteine through the conserved F or W. Each record gives: D gene, clone size, V gene, J gene, CDR3 protein, CDR3 DNA. D genes are given only for firm matches. The size of a clone is reported for some rows only, either as once, few or many, or as a class for expanded clones.

D: -
size: -
V: TRBV9
J: TRBJ2-2
CDR3: CASSSYTGELFF
DNA: TGTGCCAGCAGCTCATACACCGGGGAGCTGTTTTTT

D: -
size: -
V: TRBV18
J: TRBJ1-2
CDR3: CVSSPAQGPYGYTF
DNA: TGTGTCAGCTCACCGGCACAGGGTCCCTATGGCTACACCTTC

D: TRBD1
size: -
V: TRBV2
J: TRBJ2-5
CDR3: CASSDNPGQDQETQYF
DNA: TGTGCCAGCAGCGATAACCCGGGACAGGACCAAGAGACCCAGTACTTC

D: -
size: -
V: TRBV4-2
J: TRBJ2-5
CDR3: CASSQARETQYF
DNA: TGTGCCAGCAGCCAAGCTCGGGAGACCCAGTACTTC

D: -
size: once
V: TRBV4-2
J: TRBJ2-1
CDR3: CASSQYTQRDSYNEQFF
DNA: TGTGCCAGCAGTCAATATACCCAACGGGACTCCTACAATGAGCAGTTCTTC

D: -
size: once
V: TRBV7-9
J: TRBJ1-3
CDR3: CASSFQRPGKAGNTIYF
DNA: TGTGCCAGCAGCTTCCAAAGGCCGGGGAAGGCTGGAAACACCATATATTTT

D: -
size: once
V: TRBV7-9
J: TRBJ2-3
CDR3: CASSLSGGLGTDTQYF
DNA: TGTGCCAGCAGCTTGTCCGGCGGGCTAGGCACAGATACGCAGTATTTT

D: -
size: once
V: TRBV30
J: TRBJ1-2
CDR3: CAWSVLARGGYTF
DNA: TGTGCCTGGAGTGTCTTGGCCCGCGGGGGCTACACCTTC

D: -
size: -
V: TRBV6-5
J: TRBJ2-3
CDR3: CAGGGPKRSTDTQYF
DNA: TGTGCCGGGGGGGGCCCCAAACGAAGCACAGATACGCAGTATTTT

D: TRBD2
size: -
V: TRBV27
J: TRBJ2-5
CDR3: CASSLSLRLAGGRETQYF
DNA: TGTGCCAGCAGTTTATCCCTCCGACTAGCGGGAGGGCGGGAGACCCAGTACTTC

D: -
size: once
V: TRBV7-9
J: TRBJ2-5
CDR3: CASSLPREQETQYF
DNA: TGTGCCAGCAGCTTACCACGGGAGCAAGAGACCCAGTACTTC

D: -
size: -
V: TRBV19
J: TRBJ2-1
CDR3: CASSMVGVYNEQFF
DNA: TGTGCCAGTAGTATGGTTGGAGTATACAATGAGCAGTTCTTC

D: TRBD2
size: -
V: TRBV5-6
J: TRBJ2-7
CDR3: CASSLGLAGDEQYF
DNA: TGTGCCAGCAGCTTGGGACTAGCGGGAGACGAGCAGTACTTC

D: -
size: -
V: TRBV5-1
J: TRBJ1-4
CDR3: CASSPEGRTNEKLFF
DNA: TGCGCCAGCAGCCCGGAGGGGAGAACTAATGAAAAACTGTTTTTT

D: TRBD2
size: -
V: TRBV5-4
J: TRBJ2-7
CDR3: CASSPTSGGAYEQYF
DNA: TGTGCCAGCAGTCCGACTAGCGGGGGGGCCTACGAGCAGTACTTC

D: TRBD2
size: -
V: TRBV5-1
J: TRBJ2-1
CDR3: CASRSPSGSTQFF
DNA: TGCGCCAGCCGTTCACCGAGCGGGAGTACGCAGTTCTTC

D: -
size: -
V: TRBV28
J: TRBJ1-4
CDR3: CASTPASTGAELFF
DNA: TGTGCCAGCACCCCAGCCTCGACAGGCGCGGAACTGTTTTTT

D: TRBD1
size: -
V: TRBV18
J: TRBJ1-4
CDR3: CASSVRQGIEKLFF
DNA: TGTGCCAGCTCAGTTCGACAGGGAATTGAAAAACTGTTTTTT

D: TRBD2
size: once
V: TRBV18
J: TRBJ2-3
CDR3: CASSLGTSGGTDTQYF
DNA: TGTGCCAGCTCCCTCGGGACTAGCGGGGGAACAGATACGCAGTATTTT

D: TRBD2
size: -
V: TRBV7-2
J: TRBJ2-7
CDR3: CASSLLAGHKYEQYF
DNA: TGTGCCAGCAGCCTACTAGCGGGGCACAAGTACGAGCAGTACTTC

D: -
size: -
V: TRBV4-2
J: TRBJ2-7
CDR3: CASSQQASSYEQYF
DNA: TGTGCCAGCAGCCAACAGGCGAGCTCCTACGAGCAGTACTTC

D: -
size: -
V: TRBV5-1
J: TRBJ2-5
CDR3: CASSLSLQETQYF
DNA: TGCGCCAGCAGCTTGTCACTCCAAGAGACCCAGTACTTC

D: -
size: -
V: TRBV7-9
J: TRBJ2-7
CDR3: CASSSQGRPNEQYF
DNA: TGTGCCAGCAGCTCTCAGGGGCGCCCCAACGAGCAGTACTTC

D: -
size: -
V: TRBV5-4
J: TRBJ1-6
CDR3: CASSLSSGNLESPLHF
DNA: TGTGCCAGCAGCTTGTCTTCAGGGAATTTAGAATCACCCCTCCACTTT

D: TRBD2
size: -
V: TRBV9
J: TRBJ2-3
CDR3: CASSARLAGVYSTDTQYF
DNA: TGTGCCAGCAGCGCCCGACTAGCGGGAGTCTACAGCACAGATACGCAGTATTTT

D: -
size: once
V: TRBV10-1
J: TRBJ1-2
CDR3: CASTASGGPYGYTF
DNA: TGCGCCAGCACGGCTTCTGGCGGGCCCTATGGCTACACCTTC

D: TRBD2
size: -
V: TRBV5-1
J: TRBJ2-1
CDR3: CASRQTSGGAFHEQFF
DNA: TGCGCCAGCAGGCAGACTAGCGGGGGGGCATTCCATGAGCAGTTCTTC

D: -
size: -
V: TRBV18
J: TRBJ1-2
CDR3: CASSESETVFQGYTF
DNA: TGTGCCAGCTCAGAGTCGGAGACAGTCTTTCAGGGCTACACCTTC

D: TRBD2
size: -
V: TRBV30
J: TRBJ2-2
CDR3: CAWSLAGRSTGELFF
DNA: TGTGCCTGGTCCCTAGCGGGAAGATCCACCGGGGAGCTGTTTTTT

D: -
size: -
V: TRBV7-2
J: TRBJ2-3
CDR3: CASSHFGAGARDTQYF
DNA: TGTGCCAGCAGCCACTTCGGGGCGGGGGCAAGGGATACGCAGTATTTT

D: TRBD1
size: once
V: TRBV14
J: TRBJ2-7
CDR3: CASSRTGNSYEQYF
DNA: TGTGCCAGCAGCCGGACAGGAAACTCCTACGAGCAGTACTTC